A selection of T cell receptor beta chains follows, all from one sample in a study of regulatory T cells in long-lasting Graves disease. TCRdb passed the multiplex PCR reads through MiXCR, listing each CDR3 protein once. The data contain around 450,000 distinct CDR3 sequences, about a fifth of them singletons. Sequencing was performed on peripheral blood mononuclear cells (PBMCs), taken when the disease was refractory, from a patient treated with antithyroid drugs. Receptors were obtained from a female donor with Graves disease. CDR3s include the opening cysteine and the closing phenylalanine or tryptophan. The order of the fields is D gene, J gene, V gene, CDR3 protein. A D gene is named only where the DNA matches it firmly.

.	TRBJ1-1	TRBV12-3/TRBV12-4	CASSPQSQANTEAFF
.	TRBJ2-3	TRBV7-2	CASGTSGDTQYF
.	TRBJ1-6	TRBV10-1	CASSDVSGDGSPLHF
.	TRBJ1-1	TRBV28	CASSLGGEAFF
.	TRBJ2-7	TRBV29-1	CSVARSSGYEQYF
.	TRBJ1-2	TRBV25-1	CASSVGDTGYGYTF
.	TRBJ1-2	TRBV9	CASSDPLGGHGYGYTF
TRBD1	TRBJ2-5	TRBV6-1	CASSRGFPDRIKETQYF
TRBD1	TRBJ1-5	TRBV28	CATTVYTGGQPQHF
TRBD1	TRBJ2-2	TRBV29-1	CSVGQGSYTGELFF
TRBD1	TRBJ1-2	TRBV12-3/TRBV12-4	CASTDYPGGGGYTF
.	TRBJ2-7	TRBV30	CAWSVQGWDEQYF
.	TRBJ1-4	TRBV7-9	CASSFMATASEKLFF
.	TRBJ2-7	TRBV3-1	CASSFYMGEQYF
TRBD2	TRBJ2-7	TRBV29-1	CSVESSGSSYEQYF
.	TRBJ2-6	TRBV24-1	CATSDFSGANVLTF
TRBD1	TRBJ2-7	TRBV3-1	CASSQDFKGATPAYEQYF
.	TRBJ1-2	TRBV5-5	CASSMGRNGYTF